This TCR beta chain originates from a study of blood T cell repertoires in COVID-19. Whole-study context: Acute and convalescent COVID-19 specimens originated in the United States, Italy and Spain. PBMCs, B-cell-depleted T cells, or T cells provided the cDNA or gDNA that made up the material.

How the authors handled the data: By means of reference gene primer amplification, nucleated cell counts were estimated. Generated by immunoSEQ multiplex PCR, the TCRdb table keeps only in-frame clones and is missing some. V and J calls and clone size follow that table, whereas D and trimming were derived from the DNA. Of around 220,000 clones listed, around 85% were seen once; the top ten hold around 5.1%. Germline CDR1 and CDR2: SGHDT and YYEEEE. CDR3 length equals 12 residues. Trimming shortened V by 3 bases and J by 5 bases, and 9 bases separated the two germline ends. The source is a human donor in a cohort sampled during active COVID-19. The sample was peripheral blood. V usage is TRBV5-6 and J usage is TRBJ2-7, with D maybe TRBD2 (6 bases). CDR3 sequence (DNA): TGTGCCAGCAGCTCCGGACTAAACGAGCAGTACTTC. Translation: CASSSGLNEQYF.